This TCR beta chain stems from a study of blood T cell repertoires in COVID-19. Germline CDR1 MNHNS, CDR2 SASEGT. This CDR3 region has 16 residues. V lost 1 base and J 0 bases, leaving 10 bases between the germline ends. Libraries were prepared by immunoSEQ multiplex PCR; TCRdb keeps only in-frame clonotypes and omits some of them. The sample yields more than 200,000 clones, 85% to 90% seen once. V is TRBV6-1 and J is TRBJ2-1; D perhaps matches TRBD2 (6 bases). The sequence was obtained from a man in his forties or fifties with COVID-19, enrolled during active disease. Sequenced sample: peripheral blood. The CDR3 nucleotides are TGTGCCAGCAGTGAAGTAGGCGGGAACTCCTACAATGAGCAGTTCTTC. Residues: CASSEVGGNSYNEQFF.